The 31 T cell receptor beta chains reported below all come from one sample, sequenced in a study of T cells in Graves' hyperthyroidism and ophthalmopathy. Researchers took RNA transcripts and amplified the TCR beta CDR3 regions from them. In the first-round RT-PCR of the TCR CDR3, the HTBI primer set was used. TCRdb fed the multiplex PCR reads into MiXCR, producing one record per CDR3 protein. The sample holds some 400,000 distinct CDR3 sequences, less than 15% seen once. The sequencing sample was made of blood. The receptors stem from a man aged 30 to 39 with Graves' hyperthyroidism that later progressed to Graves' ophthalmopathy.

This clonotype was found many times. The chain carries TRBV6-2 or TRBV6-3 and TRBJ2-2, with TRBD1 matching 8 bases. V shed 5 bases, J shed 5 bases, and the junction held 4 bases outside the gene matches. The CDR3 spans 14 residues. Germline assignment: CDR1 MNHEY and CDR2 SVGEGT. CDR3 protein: CASSPTGETGELFF. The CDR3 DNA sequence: TGTGCCAGCAGTCCGACAGGGGAAACCGGGGAGCTGTTTTTT.

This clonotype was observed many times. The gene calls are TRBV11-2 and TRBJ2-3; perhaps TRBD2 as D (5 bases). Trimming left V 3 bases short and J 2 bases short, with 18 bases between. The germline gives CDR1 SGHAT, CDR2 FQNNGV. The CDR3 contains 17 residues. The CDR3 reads CASSFGDVTGSTDTQYF. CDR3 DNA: TGTGCCAGCAGCTTCGGGGATGTTACGGGGTCCACAGATACGCAGTATTTT.

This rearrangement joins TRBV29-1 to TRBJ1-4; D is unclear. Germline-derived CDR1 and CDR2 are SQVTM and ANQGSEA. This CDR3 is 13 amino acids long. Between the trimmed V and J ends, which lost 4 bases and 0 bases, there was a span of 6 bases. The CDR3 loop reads CSVGGTTNEKLFF. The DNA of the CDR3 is TGCAGCGTTGGGGGAACAACTAATGAAAAACTGTTTTTT.

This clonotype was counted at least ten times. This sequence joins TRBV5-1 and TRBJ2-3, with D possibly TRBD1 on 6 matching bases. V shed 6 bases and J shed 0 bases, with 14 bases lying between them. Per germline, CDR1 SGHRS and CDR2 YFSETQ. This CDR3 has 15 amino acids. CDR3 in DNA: TGCGCCAGCAAGGACGGACAGACAAGCACAGATACGCAGTATTTT. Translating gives CASKDGQTSTDTQYF.

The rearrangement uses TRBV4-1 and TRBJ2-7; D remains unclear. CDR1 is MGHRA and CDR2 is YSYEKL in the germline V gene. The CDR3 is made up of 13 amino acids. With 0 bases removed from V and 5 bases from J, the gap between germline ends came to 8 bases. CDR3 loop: CASSQDYVDEQYF. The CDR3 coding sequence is TGCGCCAGCAGCCAAGACTACGTTGACGAGCAGTACTTC.

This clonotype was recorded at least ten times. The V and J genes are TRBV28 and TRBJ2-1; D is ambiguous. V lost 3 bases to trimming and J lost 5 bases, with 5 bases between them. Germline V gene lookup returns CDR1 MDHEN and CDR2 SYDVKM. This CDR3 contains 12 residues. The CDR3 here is CASSLTNNEQFF. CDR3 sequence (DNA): TGTGCCAGCAGTTTGACAAACAATGAGCAGTTCTTC. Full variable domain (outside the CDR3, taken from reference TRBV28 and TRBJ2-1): DVKVTQSSRYLVKRTGEKVFLECVQDMDHENMFWYRQDPGLGLRLIYFSYDVKMKEKGDIPEGYSVSREKKERFSLILESASTNQTSMYLCASSLTNNEQFFGPGTRLTVL.

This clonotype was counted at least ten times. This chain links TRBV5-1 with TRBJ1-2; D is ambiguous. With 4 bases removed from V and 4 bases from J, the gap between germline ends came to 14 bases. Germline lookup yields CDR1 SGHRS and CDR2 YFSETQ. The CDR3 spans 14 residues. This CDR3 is CASSPGKGGYGYTF. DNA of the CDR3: TGCGCCAGCAGCCCCGGGAAGGGTGGCTATGGCTACACCTTC.

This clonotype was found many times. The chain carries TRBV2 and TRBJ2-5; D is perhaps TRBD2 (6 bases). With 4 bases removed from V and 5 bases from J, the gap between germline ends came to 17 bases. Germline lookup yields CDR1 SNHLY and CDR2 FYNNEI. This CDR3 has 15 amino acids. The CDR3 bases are TGTGCCAGCAGTGTCCGCCGGACGGGGAGGGAGACCCAGTACTTC. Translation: CASSVRRTGRETQYF.

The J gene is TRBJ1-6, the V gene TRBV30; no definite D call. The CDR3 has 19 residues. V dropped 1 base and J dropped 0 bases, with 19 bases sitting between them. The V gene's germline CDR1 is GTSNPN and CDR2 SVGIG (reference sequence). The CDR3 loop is CAWSGRAAGRSSYNSPLHF. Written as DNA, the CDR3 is TGTGCCTGGAGTGGACGAGCGGCAGGCCGTAGCTCCTATAATTCACCCCTCCACTTT.

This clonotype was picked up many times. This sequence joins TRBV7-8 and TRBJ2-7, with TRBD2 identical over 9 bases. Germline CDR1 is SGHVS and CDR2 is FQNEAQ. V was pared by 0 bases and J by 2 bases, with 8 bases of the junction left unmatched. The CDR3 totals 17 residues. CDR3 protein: CASSLALLAGRTYEQYF. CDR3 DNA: TGTGCCAGCAGCTTAGCGCTCCTAGCGGGGAGGACCTACGAGCAGTACTTC.

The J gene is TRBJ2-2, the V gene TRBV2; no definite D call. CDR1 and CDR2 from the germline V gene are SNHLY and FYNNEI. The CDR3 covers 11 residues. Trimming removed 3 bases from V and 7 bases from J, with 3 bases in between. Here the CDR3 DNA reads TGTGCCAGCAGTGATGGCGGGGAGCTGTTTTTT. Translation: CASSDGGELFF.

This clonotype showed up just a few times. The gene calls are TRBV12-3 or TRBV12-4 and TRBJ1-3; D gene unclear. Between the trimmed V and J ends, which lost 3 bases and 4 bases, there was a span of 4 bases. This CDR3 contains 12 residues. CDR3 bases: TGTGCCAGCAGTTTGTGGGGAAACACCATATATTTT. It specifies CASSLWGNTIYF.

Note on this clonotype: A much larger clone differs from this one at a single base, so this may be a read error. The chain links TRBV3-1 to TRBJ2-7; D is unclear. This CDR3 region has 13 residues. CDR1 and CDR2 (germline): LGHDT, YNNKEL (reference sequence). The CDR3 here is CAGSQDGYYEQYF. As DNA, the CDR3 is TGTGCCGGCAGCCAAGATGGATACTACGAGCAGTACTTC.

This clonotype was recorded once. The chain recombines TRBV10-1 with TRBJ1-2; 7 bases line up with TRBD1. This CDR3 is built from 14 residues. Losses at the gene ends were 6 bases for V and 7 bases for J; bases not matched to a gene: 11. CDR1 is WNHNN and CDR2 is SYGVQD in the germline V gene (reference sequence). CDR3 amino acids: CASSPSDRAAGYTF. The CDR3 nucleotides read TGCGCCAGCAGCCCCTCCGACAGGGCGGCTGGCTACACCTTC.

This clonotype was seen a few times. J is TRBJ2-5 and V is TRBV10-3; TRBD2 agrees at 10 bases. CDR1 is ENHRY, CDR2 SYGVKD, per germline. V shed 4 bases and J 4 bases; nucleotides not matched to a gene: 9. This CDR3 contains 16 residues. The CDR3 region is CAISASGGGAGETQYF. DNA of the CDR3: TGTGCCATCAGTGCTAGCGGGGGAGGCGCGGGAGAGACCCAGTACTTC.

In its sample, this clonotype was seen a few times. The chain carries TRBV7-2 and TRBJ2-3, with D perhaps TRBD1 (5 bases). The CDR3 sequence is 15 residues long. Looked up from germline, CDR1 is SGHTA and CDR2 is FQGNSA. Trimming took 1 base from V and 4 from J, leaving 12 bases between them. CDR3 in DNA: TGTGCCAGCAGCTTAGGTAATCAGGGTGCAGATACGCAGTATTTT. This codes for CASSLGNQGADTQYF.

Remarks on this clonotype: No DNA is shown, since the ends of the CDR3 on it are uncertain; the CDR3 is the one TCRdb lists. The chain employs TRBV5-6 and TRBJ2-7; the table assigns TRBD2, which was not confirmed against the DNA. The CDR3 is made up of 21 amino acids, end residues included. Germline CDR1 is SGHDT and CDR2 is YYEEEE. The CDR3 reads CASSFYICSASDRSSWYEQYF.

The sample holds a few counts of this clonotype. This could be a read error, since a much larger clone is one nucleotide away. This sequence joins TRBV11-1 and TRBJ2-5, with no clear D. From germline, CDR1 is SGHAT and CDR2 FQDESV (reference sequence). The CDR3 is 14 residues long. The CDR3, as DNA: TGTGCCAGCAGCTTAGCGCTGGGGTTGGAGACCCAGTGCTTC. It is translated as CASSLALGLETQCF. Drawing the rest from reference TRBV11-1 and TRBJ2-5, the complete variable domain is EAEVAQSPRYKITEKSQAVAFWCDPISGHATLYWYRQILGQGPELLVQFQDESVVDDSQLPKDRFSAERLKGVDSTLKIQPAELGDSAMYLCASSLALGLETQCFGPGTRLLVL.

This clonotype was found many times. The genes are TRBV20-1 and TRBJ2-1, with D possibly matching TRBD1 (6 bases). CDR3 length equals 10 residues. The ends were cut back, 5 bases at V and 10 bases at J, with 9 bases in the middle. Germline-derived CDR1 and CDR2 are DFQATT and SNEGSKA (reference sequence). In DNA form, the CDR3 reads TGCAGTGCTTACAGGGACGAGCAGTTCTTC. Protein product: CSAYRDEQFF.

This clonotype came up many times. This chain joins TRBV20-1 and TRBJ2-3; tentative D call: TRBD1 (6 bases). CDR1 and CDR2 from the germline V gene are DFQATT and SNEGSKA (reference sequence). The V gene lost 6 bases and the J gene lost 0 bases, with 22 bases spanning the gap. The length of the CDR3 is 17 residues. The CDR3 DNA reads TGCAGTGCCTTCTTCCTTAGACAGGCGACTAGCACAGATACGCAGTATTTT. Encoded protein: CSAFFLRQATSTDTQYF.

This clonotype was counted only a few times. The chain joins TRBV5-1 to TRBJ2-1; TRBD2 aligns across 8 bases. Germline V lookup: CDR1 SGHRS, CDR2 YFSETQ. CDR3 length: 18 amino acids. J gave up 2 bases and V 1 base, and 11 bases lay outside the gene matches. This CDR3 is CASSLFIYRGGTYNEQFF. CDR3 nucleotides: TGCGCCAGCAGCTTGTTTATTTATCGGGGGGGCACCTACAATGAGCAGTTCTTC.

The CDR3, as DNA: TGTGCCAGCTCAACCGGGGGGCTGCAGTCCTACGAGCAGTACTTC. This gives the protein CASSTGGLQSYEQYF. The chain combines TRBV7-9 with TRBJ2-7; possible D gene TRBD2, 7 bases. V was trimmed by 8 bases and J by 1 base, leaving 18 bases between them. Per germline, CDR1 SEHNR and CDR2 FQNEAQ (reference sequence). This CDR3 region has 15 residues.

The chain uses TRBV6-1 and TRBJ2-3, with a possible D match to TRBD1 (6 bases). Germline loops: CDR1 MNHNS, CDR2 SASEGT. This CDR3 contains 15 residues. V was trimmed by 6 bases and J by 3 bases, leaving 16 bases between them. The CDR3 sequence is CASRSSGARTDTQYF. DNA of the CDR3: TGTGCCAGCAGGTCTTCAGGGGCTAGAACAGATACGCAGTATTTT.

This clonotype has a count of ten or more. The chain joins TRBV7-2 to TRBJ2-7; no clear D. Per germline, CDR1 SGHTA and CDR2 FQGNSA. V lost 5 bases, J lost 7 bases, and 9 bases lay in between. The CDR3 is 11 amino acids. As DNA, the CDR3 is TGTGCCAGCAGCCTAATCCTGGAGCAGTACTTC. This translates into CASSLILEQYF.

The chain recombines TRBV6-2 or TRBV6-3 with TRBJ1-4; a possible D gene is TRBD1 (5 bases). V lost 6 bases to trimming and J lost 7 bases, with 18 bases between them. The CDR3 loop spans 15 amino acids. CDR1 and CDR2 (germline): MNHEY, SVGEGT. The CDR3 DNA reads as TGTGCCAGCAGGCGAAACCGGGACGGAGGTGAAAAACTGTTTTTT. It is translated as CASRRNRDGGEKLFF.

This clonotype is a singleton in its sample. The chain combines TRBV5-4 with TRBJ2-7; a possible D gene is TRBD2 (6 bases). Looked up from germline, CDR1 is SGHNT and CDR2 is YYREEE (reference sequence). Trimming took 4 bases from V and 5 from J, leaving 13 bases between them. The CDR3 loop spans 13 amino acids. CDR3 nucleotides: TGTGCCAGCAGCCCTGCGGGGTACAACGAGCAGTACTTC. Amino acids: CASSPAGYNEQYF. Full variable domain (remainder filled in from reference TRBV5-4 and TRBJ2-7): ETGVTQSPTHLIKTRGQQVTLRCSSQSGHNTVSWYQQALGQGPQFIFQYYREEENGRGNFPPRFSGLQFPNYSSELNVNALELDDSALYLCASSPAGYNEQYFGPGTRLTVT.

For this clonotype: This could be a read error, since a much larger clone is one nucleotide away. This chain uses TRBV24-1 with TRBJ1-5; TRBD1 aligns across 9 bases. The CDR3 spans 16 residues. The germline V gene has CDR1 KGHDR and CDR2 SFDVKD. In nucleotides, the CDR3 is TGTGCCACCAGTGACCGGACAGGGGCGGGCAATCAGCCCCAGCTTTTT. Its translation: CATSDRTGAGNQPQLF.

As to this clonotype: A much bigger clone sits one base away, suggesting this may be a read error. CDR3 in DNA: TGTGCCAGCAGAACAGGGGGCAGAGACACTGAAGCTTTCTTT. Amino acids: CASRTGGRDTEAFF. The chain links TRBV3-1 to TRBJ1-1, with 9 bases matching TRBD1. The J segment lost 3 bases and the V segment lost 6 bases, leaving 5 bases of the junction unmatched. This CDR3 has 14 residues. Looked up from germline, CDR1 is LGHDT and CDR2 is YNNKEL (reference sequence).

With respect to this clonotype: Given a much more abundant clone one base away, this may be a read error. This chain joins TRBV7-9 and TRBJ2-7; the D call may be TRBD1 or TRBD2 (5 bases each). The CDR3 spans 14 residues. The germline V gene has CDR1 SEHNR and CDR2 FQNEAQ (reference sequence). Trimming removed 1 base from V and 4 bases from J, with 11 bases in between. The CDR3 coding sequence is TGTGCCAGCAGCTTAGGGGGGATGGGGTACGAGCAGTACTTC. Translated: CASSLGGMGYEQYF.

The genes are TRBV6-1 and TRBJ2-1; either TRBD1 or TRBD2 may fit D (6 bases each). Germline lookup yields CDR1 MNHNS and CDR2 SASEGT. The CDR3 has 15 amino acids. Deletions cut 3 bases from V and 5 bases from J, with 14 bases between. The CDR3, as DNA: TGTGCCAGCAGTGACTTTTGGGGGGCGAACAATGAGCAGTTCTTC. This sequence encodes CASSDFWGANNEQFF.

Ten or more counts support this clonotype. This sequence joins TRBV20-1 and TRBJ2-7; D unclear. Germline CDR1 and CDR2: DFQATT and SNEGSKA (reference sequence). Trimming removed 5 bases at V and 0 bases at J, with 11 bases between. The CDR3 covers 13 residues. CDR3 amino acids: CSAYAGISYEQYF. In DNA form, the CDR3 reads TGCAGTGCTTATGCAGGAATCTCCTACGAGCAGTACTTC.